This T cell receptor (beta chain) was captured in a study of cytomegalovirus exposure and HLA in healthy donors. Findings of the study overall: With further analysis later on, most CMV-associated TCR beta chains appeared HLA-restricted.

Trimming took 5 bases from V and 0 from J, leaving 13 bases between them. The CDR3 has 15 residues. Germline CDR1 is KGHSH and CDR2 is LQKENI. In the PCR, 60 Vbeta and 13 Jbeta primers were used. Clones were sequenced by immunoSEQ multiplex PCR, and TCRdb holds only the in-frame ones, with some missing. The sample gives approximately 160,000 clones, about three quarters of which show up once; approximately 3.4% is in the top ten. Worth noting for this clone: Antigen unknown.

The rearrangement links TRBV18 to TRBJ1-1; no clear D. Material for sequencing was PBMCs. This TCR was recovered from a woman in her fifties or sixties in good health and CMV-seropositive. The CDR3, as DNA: TGTGCCAGCTCATCGTCTAATCATCTGAACACTGAAGCTTTCTTT. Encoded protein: CASSSSNHLNTEAFF.